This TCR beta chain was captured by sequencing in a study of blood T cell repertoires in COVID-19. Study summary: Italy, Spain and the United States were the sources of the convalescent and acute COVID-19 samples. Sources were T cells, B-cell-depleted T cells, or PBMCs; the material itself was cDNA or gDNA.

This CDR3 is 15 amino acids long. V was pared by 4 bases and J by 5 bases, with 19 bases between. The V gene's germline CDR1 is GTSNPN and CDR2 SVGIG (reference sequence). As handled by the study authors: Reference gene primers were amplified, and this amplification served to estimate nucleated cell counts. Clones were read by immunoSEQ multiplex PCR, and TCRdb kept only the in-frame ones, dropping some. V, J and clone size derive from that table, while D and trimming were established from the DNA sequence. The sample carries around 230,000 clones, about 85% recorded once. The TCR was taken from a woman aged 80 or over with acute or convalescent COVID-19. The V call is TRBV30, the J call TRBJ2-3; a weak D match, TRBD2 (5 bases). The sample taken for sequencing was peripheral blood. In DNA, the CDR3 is TGTGCCTGGACCCAGAGGGTATTCCTCGGAGATACGCAGTATTTT. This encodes CAWTQRVFLGDTQYF.